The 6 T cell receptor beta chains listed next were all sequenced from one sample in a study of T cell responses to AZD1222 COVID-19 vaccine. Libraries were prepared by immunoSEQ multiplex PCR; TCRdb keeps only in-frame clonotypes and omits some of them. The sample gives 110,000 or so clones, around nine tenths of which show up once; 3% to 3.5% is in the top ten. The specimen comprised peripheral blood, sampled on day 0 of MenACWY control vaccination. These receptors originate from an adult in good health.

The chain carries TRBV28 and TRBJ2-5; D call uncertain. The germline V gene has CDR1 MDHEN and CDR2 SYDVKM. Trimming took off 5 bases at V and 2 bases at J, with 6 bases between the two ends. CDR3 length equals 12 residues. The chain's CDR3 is CASSLTQETQYF. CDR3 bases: TGTGCCAGCAGTCTAACTCAAGAGACCCAGTACTTC.

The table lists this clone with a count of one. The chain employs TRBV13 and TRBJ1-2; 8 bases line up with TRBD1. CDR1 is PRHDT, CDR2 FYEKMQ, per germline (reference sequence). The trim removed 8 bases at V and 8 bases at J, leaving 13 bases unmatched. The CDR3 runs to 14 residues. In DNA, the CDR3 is TGTGCCAGCGTACTAGACAGGGGATCAGGAGGCTACACCTTC. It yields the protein CASVLDRGSGGYTF.

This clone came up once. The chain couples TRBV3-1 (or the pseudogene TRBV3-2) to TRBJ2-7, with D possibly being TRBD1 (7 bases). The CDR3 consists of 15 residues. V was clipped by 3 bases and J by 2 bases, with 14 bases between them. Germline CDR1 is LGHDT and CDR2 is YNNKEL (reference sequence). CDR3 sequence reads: CASSHRAGGTYEQYF. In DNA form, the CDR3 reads TGTGCCAGCAGCCATCGGGCAGGGGGGACCTACGAGCAGTACTTC.

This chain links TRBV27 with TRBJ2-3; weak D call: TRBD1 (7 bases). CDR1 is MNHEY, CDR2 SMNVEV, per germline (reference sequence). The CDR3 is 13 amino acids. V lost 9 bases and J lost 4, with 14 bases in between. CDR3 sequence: CASRRGPADTQYF. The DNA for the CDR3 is TGTGCCAGTAGGAGGGGGCCGGCAGATACGCAGTATTTT.

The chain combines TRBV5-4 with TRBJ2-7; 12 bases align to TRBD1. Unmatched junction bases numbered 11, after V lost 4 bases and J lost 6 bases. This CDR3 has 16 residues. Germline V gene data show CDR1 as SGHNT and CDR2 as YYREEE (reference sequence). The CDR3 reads CASSGVPGQGAGEQYF. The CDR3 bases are TGTGCCAGCAGCGGGGTCCCGGGACAGGGGGCGGGCGAGCAGTACTTC.

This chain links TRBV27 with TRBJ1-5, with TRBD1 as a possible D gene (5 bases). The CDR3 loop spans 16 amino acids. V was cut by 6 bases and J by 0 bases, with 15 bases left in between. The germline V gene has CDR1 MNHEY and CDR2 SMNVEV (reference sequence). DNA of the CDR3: TGTGCCAGCAGCCTAGTCGGGGGGTATAGCAATCAGCCCCAGCATTTT. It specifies CASSLVGGYSNQPQHF.